These 8 T cell receptor beta chains were all obtained from the same sample, sequenced in a study of shared clonotypes between healthy human individuals. Sequencing was performed with immunoSEQ multiplex PCR; in TCRdb, only in-frame clones are kept and a portion is missing. The data show about 490,000 clones, with around 78% seen just once and over 10% held by the top ten. The material sequenced was PBMCs. These receptors originate from a woman between 35 and 50 years old in good health. Some clones in this sample may be carry-over from other donors' samples.

V gene TRBV6-6 combines with J gene TRBJ2-7; TRBD2 agrees at 9 bases. The V gene end was trimmed by 2 bases and the J gene end by 2 bases; junction bases not matched to a gene: 4. Germline CDR1 and CDR2: MNHNY and SVGAGI (reference sequence). The length of the CDR3 is 15 residues. CDR3 in amino acids: CASSYGGRGTYEQYF. The DNA of the CDR3 is TGTGCCAGCAGTTACGGCGGGAGGGGCACCTACGAGCAGTACTTC.

The chain uses TRBV28 and TRBJ2-2; TRBD2 is a possible D gene (6 bases). This CDR3 has 16 amino acids. Trimming cost V 8 bases and J 0 bases, with 16 bases left between them. The germline gives CDR1 MDHEN, CDR2 SYDVKM. DNA of the CDR3: TGTGCCAGCGTGGGGGTGGAGGGCCCGAACACCGGGGAGCTGTTTTTT. Its translation: CASVGVEGPNTGELFF. The full variable domain, with the rest looked up from reference TRBV28 and TRBJ2-2, is DVKVTQSSRYLVKRTGEKVFLECVQDMDHENMFWYRQDPGLGLRLIYFSYDVKMKEKGDIPEGYSVSREKKERFSLILESASTNQTSMYLCASVGVEGPNTGELFFGEGSRLTVL.

This chain joins TRBV7-6 and TRBJ2-1; TRBD1 agrees at 7 bases. J was trimmed by 1 base and V by 1 base; bases with no gene match: 4. CDR3 size: 16 residues. Germline V lookup: CDR1 SGHVS, CDR2 FNYEAQ. The CDR3 reads CASSLDRGVSYNEQFF. In DNA, the CDR3 is TGTGCCAGCAGCTTAGACAGGGGAGTTTCCTACAATGAGCAGTTCTTC.

V gene TRBV7-2 combines with J gene TRBJ1-2, with D possibly TRBD1 on 5 matching bases. V gave up 1 base and J gave up 6 bases, with 15 bases separating them. This CDR3 is built from 15 residues. Germline CDR1 reads SGHTA; CDR2 reads FQGNSA. CDR3 bases: TGTGCCAGCAGCTTAGTAGGAGGGACTGGAGATGGCTACACCTTC. Protein sequence: CASSLVGGTGDGYTF.

CDR3 region: CASSWNQNTEAFF. Here the CDR3 DNA reads TGTGCCAGCAGCTGGAACCAGAACACTGAAGCTTTCTTT. V usage is TRBV7-9 and J usage is TRBJ1-1; no definite D call. The germline V and J ends were trimmed by 4 bases and 1 base, with 7 bases remaining between them. This CDR3 spans 13 amino acids. The germline gives CDR1 SEHNR, CDR2 FQNEAQ (reference sequence).

The CDR3 region is CASSPPAGYEQYF. The CDR3 DNA reads TGTGCCAGCTCACCACCGGCAGGGTACGAGCAGTACTTC. This chain connects TRBV18 to TRBJ2-7, with D perhaps matching TRBD1 (5 bases). V was clipped by 0 bases and J by 4 bases, with 7 bases between them. CDR1 is KGHSH, CDR2 LQKENI, per germline. The CDR3 has 13 residues.

The rearrangement uses TRBV28 and TRBJ1-2; D not certain. Germline lookup yields CDR1 MDHEN and CDR2 SYDVKM. V lost 5 bases and J 4 bases, leaving 8 bases between the germline ends. The CDR3 consists of 12 residues. The CDR3 sequence is CASSQTGYGYTF. For the CDR3, the DNA is TGTGCCAGCAGTCAAACGGGCTATGGCTACACCTTC.

This clone was observed a handful of times. The V gene is TRBV28, the J gene TRBJ1-4; D unclear. The CDR3 covers 13 residues. V was trimmed by 4 bases and J by 1 base, leaving 4 bases between them. Germline V gives CDR1 MDHEN, CDR2 SYDVKM. This CDR3 reads CASSYGTNEKLFF. DNA of the CDR3: TGTGCCAGCAGTTACGGAACTAATGAAAAACTGTTTTTT.